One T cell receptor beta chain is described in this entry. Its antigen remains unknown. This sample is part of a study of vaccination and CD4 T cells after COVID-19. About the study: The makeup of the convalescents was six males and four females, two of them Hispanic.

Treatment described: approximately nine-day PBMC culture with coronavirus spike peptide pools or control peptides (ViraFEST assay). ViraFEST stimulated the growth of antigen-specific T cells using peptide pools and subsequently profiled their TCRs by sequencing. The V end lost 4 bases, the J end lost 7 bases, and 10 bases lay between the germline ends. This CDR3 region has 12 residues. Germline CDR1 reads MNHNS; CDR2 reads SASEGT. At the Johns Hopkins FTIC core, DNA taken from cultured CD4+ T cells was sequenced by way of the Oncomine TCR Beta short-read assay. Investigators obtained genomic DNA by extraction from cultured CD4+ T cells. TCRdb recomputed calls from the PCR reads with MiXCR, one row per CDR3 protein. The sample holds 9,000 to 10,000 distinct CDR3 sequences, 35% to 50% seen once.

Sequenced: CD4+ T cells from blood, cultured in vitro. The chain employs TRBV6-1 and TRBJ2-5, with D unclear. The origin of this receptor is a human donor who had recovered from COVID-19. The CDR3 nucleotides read TGTGCCAGCAGTGGGTCGAGTGGGACCCAGTACTTC. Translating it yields CASSGSSGTQYF.